The next 23 T cell receptor beta chains were all read from a single sample in a study of T cell clonotyping in hematopoietic cell transplantation. Data came from immunoSEQ multiplex PCR; TCRdb stores just in-frame clones and leaves some out. The profile shows about 12,000 clones, around 49% of them singletons. The specimen was peripheral blood mononuclear cells. The origin of the receptors is a man aged 45 to 65 in good health. Some clones in this sample may be carry-over from other donors' samples.

This clone has more than one count but fewer than ten. The chain recombines TRBV4-3 with TRBJ1-5; 8 bases align to TRBD1. Germline CDR1 is LGHNA and CDR2 is YSLEER. The CDR3 runs to 15 residues. Losses at the gene ends were 3 bases for V and 3 bases for J; bases not matched to a gene: 4. The CDR3 sequence is CASSHRTGFNQPQHF. The CDR3 region has the DNA TGCGCCAGCAGCCATCGGACAGGGTTCAATCAGCCCCAGCATTTT.

This clone was observed once. The CDR3 bases are TGTGCCAGCAGTTTATATGGGGGGCTGATTGATCAGCCCCAGCATTTT. Its translation is CASSLYGGLIDQPQHF. The gene calls are TRBV27 and TRBJ1-5; D perhaps matches TRBD1 (6 bases). The CDR3 is 16 amino acids. The V gene lost 1 base and the J gene lost 5 bases, with 15 bases spanning the gap. Germline-derived CDR1 and CDR2 are MNHEY and SMNVEV (reference sequence).

The chain couples TRBV11-2 to TRBJ1-1; the D is unclear. V was trimmed by 0 bases and J by 3 bases, leaving 5 bases between them. Germline V gene sequence: CDR1 SGHAT, CDR2 FQNNGV. This CDR3 contains 13 residues. CDR3 DNA sequence: TGTGCCAGCAGCTTAGACTTACACACTGAAGCTTTCTTT. Residues: CASSLDLHTEAFF.

The genes are TRBV9 and TRBJ2-1; TRBD2 agrees at 7 bases. The CDR3 has 15 residues. The trim removed 3 bases at V and 0 bases at J, leaving 3 bases unmatched. CDR1 and CDR2 from the germline V gene are SGDLS and YYNGEE. CDR3 loop: CASSASSGSYNEQFF. In DNA, the CDR3 is TGTGCCAGCAGCGCCTCTAGCGGCTCCTACAATGAGCAGTTCTTC.

The chain employs TRBV28 and TRBJ1-1, with D possibly being TRBD1 (6 bases). The ends were cut back, 5 bases at V and 10 bases at J, with 17 bases in the middle. Germline CDR1 is MDHEN and CDR2 is SYDVKM. CDR3 length: 13 amino acids. The CDR3 nucleotides are TGTGCCAGCAGTCCCTCACAGGGATCCCGAGCTTTCTTT. It is translated as CASSPSQGSRAFF. The full variable domain, rest sourced from reference TRBV28 and TRBJ1-1, is DVKVTQSSRYLVKRTGEKVFLECVQDMDHENMFWYRQDPGLGLRLIYFSYDVKMKEKGDIPEGYSVSREKKERFSLILESASTNQTSMYLCASSPSQGSRAFFGQGTRLTVV.

The table lists this clone with a few counts. The rearrangement uses TRBV5-1 and TRBJ1-1; a weak D match, TRBD1 (6 bases). V lost 5 bases and J lost 4, with 12 bases in between. Germline lookup yields CDR1 SGHRS and CDR2 YFSETQ. This CDR3 has 13 amino acids. CDR3 DNA sequence: TGCGCCAGCAGAACAGGGATGGTCACTGAAGCTTTCTTT. Amino acid sequence: CASRTGMVTEAFF.

This clone was picked up a small number of times. The chain joins TRBV28 to TRBJ2-7; 8 bases match TRBD1. Germline V lookup: CDR1 MDHEN, CDR2 SYDVKM. The length of the CDR3 is 16 residues. V was pared by 5 bases and J by 2 bases, with 11 bases of the junction left unmatched. CDR3 residues: CASSLRDRRTTYEQYF. CDR3 coding DNA: TGTGCCAGCAGTCTCCGGGACAGGAGGACTACCTACGAGCAGTACTTC.

The chain combines TRBV14 with TRBJ1-2; D gene ambiguous. This CDR3 contains 14 residues. Germline V CDR1 and CDR2: SGHDN, FVKESK. V was shortened by 1 base and J by 8 bases, with 14 bases between the two germline ends. The CDR3: CASSQASSIRGYTF. Here the CDR3 DNA reads TGTGCCAGCAGCCAAGCTTCTTCCATCCGCGGCTACACCTTC.

This rearrangement joins TRBV2 to TRBJ1-5; possible D gene TRBD1, 6 bases. V was clipped by 5 bases and J by 11 bases, with 22 bases between them. The CDR3 has 15 amino acids. CDR1 and CDR2 (germline): SNHLY, FYNNEI. The CDR3 protein is CASSYPGASLGAQHF. The CDR3, as DNA: TGTGCCAGCAGTTATCCAGGGGCCTCACTGGGAGCCCAGCATTTT.

This clone is labeled large. The V and J genes are TRBV7-2 and TRBJ2-5; unclear D gene. Germline V CDR1 and CDR2: SGHTA, FQGNSA. The CDR3 covers 11 residues. V was cut by 5 bases and J by 3 bases, with 4 bases left in between. The CDR3 region is CASSVEETQYF. The CDR3 bases are TGTGCCAGCAGCGTAGAAGAGACCCAGTACTTC.

V gene TRBV11-2 combines with J gene TRBJ2-7; D call uncertain. This CDR3 comprises 11 residues. Germline V CDR1 and CDR2: SGHAT, FQNNGV. With 5 bases removed from V and 7 bases from J, the gap between germline ends came to 9 bases. The CDR3 spells CASSLWGEQYF. The CDR3 nucleotides are TGTGCCAGCAGCCTATGGGGAGAGCAGTACTTC.

The rearrangement joins TRBV29-1 to TRBJ1-2, with a possible D match to TRBD1 (5 bases). Trimming pared 3 bases from V and 4 bases from J, leaving 15 bases between. The CDR3 covers 14 residues. Germline V CDR1 and CDR2: SQVTM, ANQGSEA. The CDR3 region is CSVETRGGVYGYTF. CDR3 sequence (DNA): TGCAGCGTTGAGACCCGCGGGGGGGTCTATGGCTACACCTTC.

J is TRBJ2-3 and V is TRBV11-2; TRBD2 matches 9 bases. Trimming cost V 2 bases and J 7 bases; bases outside gene matches: 19. The V gene's germline CDR1 is SGHAT and CDR2 FQNNGV. CDR3 length equals 19 residues. CDR3 in amino acids: CASSLITVRASGMLNTQYF. The CDR3 nucleotides are TGTGCCAGCAGCTTAATCACGGTTAGGGCTAGCGGGATGCTGAATACGCAGTATTTT.

The table lists this clone with a few counts. The J gene is TRBJ1-2, the V gene TRBV9; D unclear. Trimming stripped 0 bases from V and 8 bases from J, with 11 bases between. The CDR3 extends over 13 amino acids. CDR1 and CDR2 (germline): SGDLS, YYNGEE. As DNA, the CDR3 is TGTGCCAGCAGCGTAGGGTATGACCCCGGCTACACCTTC. Translating it yields CASSVGYDPGYTF.

The genes are TRBV28 and TRBJ2-2; no clear D gene. Germline CDR1 reads MDHEN; CDR2 reads SYDVKM. The V end was cut by 7 bases, the J end by 5 bases, with 14 bases between. This CDR3 contains 14 residues. CDR3 residues: CASTSSLGTGELFF. CDR3 sequence (DNA): TGTGCCAGCACCTCCTCCCTGGGTACCGGGGAGCTGTTTTTT.

The J gene is TRBJ2-2, the V gene TRBV5-1; D unclear. CDR3 length equals 13 residues. CDR1 is SGHRS, CDR2 YFSETQ, per germline. V lost 2 bases to trimming and J lost 3 bases, with 5 bases between them. CDR3 region: CASSLDDTGELFF. CDR3 in DNA: TGCGCCAGCAGCTTAGACGACACCGGGGAGCTGTTTTTT.

The chain joins TRBV14 to TRBJ1-5; no definite D call. The CDR3 extends over 13 amino acids. Trimming removed 4 bases from V and 5 bases from J, with 9 bases in between. CDR1 is SGHDN, CDR2 FVKESK, per germline. CDR3 nucleotides: TGTGCCAGCAGCCCATCTTATGATCAGCCCCAGCATTTT. This codes for CASSPSYDQPQHF.

The V call is TRBV4-2, the J call TRBJ2-1, with TRBD2 matching 10 bases. The CDR3 covers 18 residues. V lost 0 bases to trimming and J lost 6 bases; unmatched junction nucleotides: 11. Germline V gives CDR1 LGHNA, CDR2 YNFKEQ. The CDR3, as DNA: TGTGCCAGCAGCCAAGATAGTGATAGCGGGAGGAACCTCAATGAGCAGTTCTTC. Translation gives CASSQDSDSGRNLNEQFF.

The CDR3 protein is CASSFRTDREQETQYF. CDR3 nucleotides: TGTGCCAGCAGTTTTCGTACGGACAGGGAGCAGGAGACCCAGTACTTC. The chain combines TRBV25-1 with TRBJ2-5, with 8 nucleotides matching TRBD1. J was trimmed by 5 bases and V by 5 bases; bases with no gene match: 13. This CDR3 spans 16 amino acids. The germline V gene encodes CDR1 MGHDK and CDR2 SYGVNS.

The chain uses TRBV19 and TRBJ1-5, with D tentatively TRBD1 (6 bases). Looked up from germline, CDR1 is LNHDA and CDR2 is SQIVND (reference sequence). The CDR3 sequence is 15 residues long. Trimming took 7 bases from V and 3 from J, leaving 16 bases between them. CDR3 DNA sequence: TGTGCCAGTACCCGCCGGCAGGGGTCCAATCAGCCCCAGCATTTT. This encodes CASTRRQGSNQPQHF.

The gene calls are TRBV25-1 and TRBJ2-5; 11 positions match TRBD2. There are 14 residues in the CDR3. Germline V lookup: CDR1 MGHDK, CDR2 SYGVNS. The trim removed 6 bases at V and 6 bases at J, leaving 6 bases unmatched. The CDR3 sequence: CASRLTSGAQTQYF. The CDR3, as DNA: TGTGCCAGCAGACTGACTAGCGGGGCTCAGACCCAGTACTTC.

This clone was observed a handful of times. The CDR3 region is CASSLGEVSGELFF. The CDR3 nucleotides read TGTGCCAGCAGCTTAGGGGAAGTCAGCGGGGAGCTGTTTTTT. This sequence joins TRBV5-6 and TRBJ2-2; TRBD1 is a possible D gene (5 bases). In germline, CDR1 is SGHDT, CDR2 YYEEEE. The CDR3 runs to 14 residues. V was pared by 2 bases and J by 7 bases, with 12 bases between.

The chain recombines TRBV30 with TRBJ1-5; D might be TRBD1 (6 bases). V was pared by 2 bases and J by 0 bases, with 11 bases between. The CDR3 sequence is 15 residues long. Germline V gives CDR1 GTSNPN, CDR2 SVGIG (reference sequence). CDR3 protein: CAWSWGTLSNQPQHF. CDR3 nucleotide sequence: TGTGCCTGGAGTTGGGGGACACTTAGCAATCAGCCCCAGCATTTT.